The T cell receptor beta chain under discussion was sequenced for a study of chemoradiotherapy in HPV16-positive cancers. The CDR3 spans 16 residues. Trimming removed 5 bases from V and 8 bases from J; junction bases left unmatched: 13. CDR1 and CDR2 (germline): SGHTA, FQGNSA. Here immunoSEQ multiplex PCR was the method, and the copy in TCRdb shows in-frame clones only, minus some. Found here are approximately 20,000 clones, around 85% of them singletons; the top ten hold around 4.4%. As to this clone: What it binds is not known.

Notes on the study in general: Candidate HPV-specific clones and E7-related TCR motifs grew in tumor during treatment.

The sequences come from blood, collected from a patient who underwent chemoradiotherapy. The source is a human donor with HPV-associated anogenital cancer. V is TRBV7-2 and J is TRBJ2-5; 11 bases are a match to TRBD2. The CDR3 DNA sequence: TGTGCCAGCAGCCCGCCTCCCGGACTAGCGGGTGATACCCAGTACTTC. This sequence encodes CASSPPPGLAGDTQYF.